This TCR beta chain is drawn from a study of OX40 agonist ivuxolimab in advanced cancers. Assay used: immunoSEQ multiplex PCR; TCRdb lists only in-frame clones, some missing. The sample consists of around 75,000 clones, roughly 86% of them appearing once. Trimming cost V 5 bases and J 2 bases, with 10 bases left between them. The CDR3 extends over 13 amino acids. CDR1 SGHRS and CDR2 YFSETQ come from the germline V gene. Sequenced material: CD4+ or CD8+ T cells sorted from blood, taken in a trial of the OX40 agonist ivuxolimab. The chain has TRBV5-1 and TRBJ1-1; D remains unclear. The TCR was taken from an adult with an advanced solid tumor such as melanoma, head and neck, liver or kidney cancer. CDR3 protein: CASRAGINTEAFF. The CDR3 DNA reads TGCGCCAGCAGGGCCGGGATTAACACTGAAGCTTTCTTT.